This entry lists 12 T cell receptor beta chains sequenced from one sample in a study of blood T cell repertoires in COVID-19. The method was immunoSEQ multiplex PCR; TCRdb's version includes in-frame clones alone and lacks a portion of them. The table records 300,000 to 450,000 clones, approximately 87% of them present only once. Sample: peripheral blood. All receptors derive from a woman between 55 and 75 years old with COVID-19, enrolled during active disease.

The J gene is TRBJ1-3, the V gene TRBV28; D ambiguous. Trimming left V 2 bases short and J 0 bases short, with 8 bases between. The germline CDR1 and CDR2 sequences are MDHEN and SYDVKM. This CDR3 contains 15 residues. The chain's CDR3 is CASSLGRISGNTIYF. The CDR3 coding sequence is TGTGCCAGCAGTTTAGGCAGGATCTCTGGAAACACCATATATTTT.

The V and J genes are TRBV20-1 and TRBJ1-1; D is ambiguous. The CDR3 is 12 amino acids. Per the germline V gene, CDR1 is DFQATT and CDR2 is SNEGSKA (reference sequence). Trimming removed 3 bases from V and 1 base from J, with 6 bases in between. CDR3 protein: CSASWPNTEAFF. DNA of the CDR3: TGCAGTGCTAGTTGGCCGAACACTGAAGCTTTCTTT.

V gene TRBV15 combines with J gene TRBJ1-6, with D possibly matching TRBD1 (5 bases). CDR1 LNHNV and CDR2 YYDKDF come from the germline V gene (reference sequence). V was clipped by 7 bases and J by 10 bases, with 17 bases between them. The CDR3 is 14 residues long. Written as DNA, the CDR3 is TGTGCCACCAAGGAGAGGACACTTTTCTCACCCCTCCACTTT. It specifies CATKERTLFSPLHF.

V and J are TRBV30 and TRBJ1-1; no clear D. V shed 7 bases and J shed 5 bases, with 20 bases lying between them. Germline V gene data show CDR1 as GTSNPN and CDR2 as SVGIG (reference sequence). This CDR3 has 14 amino acids. The CDR3 coding sequence is TGTGCCTCGCAGGAACCCCTTGGGTGGACTGAAGCTTTCTTT. It is translated as CASQEPLGWTEAFF.

The chain carries TRBV24-1 and TRBJ2-3; 8 bases are a match to TRBD1. Per the germline V gene, CDR1 is KGHDR and CDR2 is SFDVKD. The CDR3 contains 17 residues. Trimming took 3 bases from V and 1 from J; bases not matched to a gene: 8. The CDR3 region has the DNA TGTGCCACCAGTGATCCCGCGACAGGGGTCGGCACAGATACGCAGTATTTT. It translates to CATSDPATGVGTDTQYF.

The chain uses TRBV28 and TRBJ1-2; no reliable D call. Between the trimmed V and J ends, which lost 7 bases and 4 bases, there was a span of 7 bases. The CDR3 is 11 amino acids. Germline CDR1 is MDHEN and CDR2 is SYDVKM. CDR3 sequence: CASTSLYGYTF. DNA for the CDR3: TGTGCCAGCACCTCCCTCTATGGCTACACCTTC.

As to this clone: Other DNA variants within this sample encode the same CDR3. The gene calls are TRBV9 and TRBJ1-3, with 7 bases fitting TRBD1. This CDR3 has 15 amino acids. Losses at the gene ends were 2 bases for V and 2 bases for J; bases not matched to a gene: 4. Germline V gene sequence: CDR1 SGDLS, CDR2 YYNGEE. The DNA for the CDR3 is TGTGCCAGCAGCGTGGAGGGGGCAGCTGGAAACACCATATATTTT. This encodes CASSVEGAAGNTIYF.

The J gene is TRBJ1-1, the V gene TRBV6-5; perhaps TRBD1 as D (5 bases). The V end lost 4 bases, the J end lost 3 bases, and 12 bases lay between the germline ends. The germline V gene encodes CDR1 MNHEY and CDR2 SVGAGI. This CDR3 has 14 amino acids. CDR3 bases: TGTGCCAGCAGTTTGAACCGCAGGGACACTGAAGCTTTCTTT. Translation gives CASSLNRRDTEAFF.

The chain links TRBV7-2 to TRBJ1-1, with D perhaps matching TRBD1 (5 bases). Germline V gene data show CDR1 as SGHTA and CDR2 as FQGNSA. V was cut by 6 bases and J by 0 bases, with 11 bases left in between. This CDR3 comprises 14 residues. In DNA, the CDR3 is TGTGCCAGCAGAGACTGGGGGGTGAACACTGAAGCTTTCTTT. Its protein product is CASRDWGVNTEAFF. The variable domain in full, with the rest retrieved from reference TRBV7-2 and TRBJ1-1, is GAGVSQSPSNKVTEKGKDVELRCDPISGHTALYWYRQSLGQGLEFLIYFQGNSAPDKSGLPSDRFSAERTGGSVSTLTIQRTQQEDSAVYLCASRDWGVNTEAFFGQGTRLTVV.

This clone was recorded only once. The chain couples TRBV9 to TRBJ2-6; 8 bases line up with TRBD2. CDR3 length: 17 residues. J gave up 0 bases and V 4 bases, and 6 bases lay outside the gene matches. Germline lookup yields CDR1 SGDLS and CDR2 YYNGEE. The CDR3 coding sequence is TGTGCCAGCAGCCTTCGGACTAGCTCCTCTGGGGCCAACGTCCTGACTTTC. Translation gives CASSLRTSSSGANVLTF.

V usage is TRBV5-1 and J usage is TRBJ2-1, with 11 bases lining up with TRBD1. CDR1 and CDR2 from the germline V gene are SGHRS and YFSETQ. Losses at the gene ends were 6 bases for V and 1 base for J; bases not matched to a gene: 3. The CDR3 has 15 amino acids. DNA for the CDR3: TGCGCCAGCAAGGGGACAGGGGGTTCCTACAATGAGCAGTTCTTC. Translating gives CASKGTGGSYNEQFF.

The V gene is TRBV19, the J gene TRBJ1-1; the match to TRBD1 covers 7 bases. The CDR3 consists of 14 residues. Germline CDR1 is LNHDA and CDR2 is SQIVND (reference sequence). V lost 6 bases, J lost 4 bases, and 8 bases stayed unmatched. CDR3 sequence reads: CASSLKQGPTEAFF. In nucleotides, the CDR3 is TGTGCCAGTAGCTTAAAACAGGGGCCCACTGAAGCTTTCTTT.